One and the same sample provided the 23 T cell receptor beta chains below, sequenced in a study of Graves' ophthalmopathy and Graves' hyperthyroidism. Amplified material comprised TCR beta CDR3 regions derived from RNA transcripts. An initial RT-PCR round employing HTBI primers preceded a second-round multiplex PCR. From the multiplex PCR reads, TCRdb called clonotypes with MiXCR, one entry per CDR3 protein. Here the sample spans a few hundred thousand distinct CDR3 sequences, just under 40% being singletons. The sample was peripheral blood or thyroid tissue (not recorded which). The receptor source for this set is an adult man with Graves' hyperthyroidism.

Many counts were recorded for this clonotype. The chain carries TRBV24-1 and TRBJ1-5, with a possible D match to TRBD1 (6 bases). V was trimmed by 5 bases and J by 7 bases, leaving 14 bases between them. Germline CDR1 and CDR2: KGHDR and SFDVKD. The CDR3 sequence is 14 residues long. CDR3 sequence: CATSAAGVVQPQHF. As DNA, the CDR3 is TGTGCCACCAGTGCAGCAGGGGTCGTCCAGCCCCAGCATTTT.

In regard to this clonotype: The junction differs from germline at one of its ends, possibly a read error. This chain links TRBV7-9 with TRBJ2-1, with TRBD1 as a possible D gene (5 bases). The CDR3 contains 13 residues. From germline, CDR1 is SEHNR and CDR2 FQNEAQ (reference sequence). For the CDR3, the DNA is TGCGCCAGCAGCTTGCGGCAGGGTTACGAGCAGTTCTTC. The encoded protein is CASSLRQGYEQFF.

This clonotype was detected many times. The V gene is TRBV19, the J gene TRBJ2-7, with 9 bases aligning to TRBD1. The CDR3 contains 14 residues. The germline V gene has CDR1 LNHDA and CDR2 SQIVND (reference sequence). Losses at the gene ends were 7 bases for V and 0 bases for J; bases not matched to a gene: 4. CDR3: CASNRGQGSYEQYF. The CDR3, as DNA: TGTGCCAGTAATAGGGGACAGGGCTCCTACGAGCAGTACTTC.

Of note for this clonotype: With a much larger clone just one base away, this may be a read error. The rearrangement joins TRBV7-2 to TRBJ2-7, with a tentative D call TRBD1 (5 bases). V lost 10 bases to trimming and J lost 3 bases, with 16 bases between them. The CDR3 runs to 13 residues. The germline V gene has CDR1 SGHTA and CDR2 FQGNSA. CDR3 region: CANNPTELYEQYF. The CDR3 region has the DNA TGTGCCAACAACCCGACAGAGCTCTACGAGCAGTACTTC.

Concerning this clonotype: The junction shows a germline mismatch at one end, possibly a read error. The genes are TRBV5-6 and TRBJ1-2; D is ambiguous. This CDR3 is 15 amino acids long. The germline CDR1 and CDR2 sequences are SGHDT and YYEEEE. Here the CDR3 DNA reads TGTGCCGGCAGCTTGGGTCTCGTCGGTACCTATGGCTACACCTTC. This sequence encodes CAGSLGLVGTYGYTF.

The chain couples TRBV14 to TRBJ2-5, with 8 bases aligning to TRBD2. Germline CDR1 SGHDN, CDR2 FVKESK. The CDR3 has 15 residues. With 4 bases clipped from V and 4 bases from J, the junction kept 8 bases outside the gene matches. CDR3 coding DNA: TGTGCCAGCAGCCGGTCAGCGGGAGCGCGAGAGACCCAGTACTTC. Protein: CASSRSAGARETQYF. Based on the CDR3 plus reference TRBV14 and TRBJ2-5, the full variable domain is EAGVTQFPSHSVIEKGQTVTLRCDPISGHDNLYWYRRVMGKEIKFLLHFVKESKQDESGMPNNRFLAERTGGTYSTLKVQPAELEDSGVYFCASSRSAGARETQYFGPGTRLLVL.

The CDR3: CASSLEGSAQETQYF. In DNA, the CDR3 is TGTGCCAGCAGCTTGGAAGGGAGTGCTCAAGAGACCCAGTACTTC. This chain uses TRBV5-6 with TRBJ2-5, with TRBD2 as a possible D gene (5 bases). The germline V gene encodes CDR1 SGHDT and CDR2 YYEEEE. The CDR3 loop spans 15 amino acids. V was clipped by 0 bases and J by 2 bases, with 11 bases between them.

This chain connects TRBV10-2 to TRBJ1-1; 10 bases match TRBD1. Germline V CDR1 and CDR2: WSHSY, SAAADI. The CDR3 totals 14 residues. V lost 2 bases to trimming and J lost 7 bases; unmatched junction nucleotides: 4. Here the CDR3 reads CASSEGTGASEAFF. DNA of the CDR3: TGCGCCAGCAGTGAGGGGACAGGGGCGAGTGAAGCTTTCTTT.

This clonotype turned up a few times. This may come from a read error, since a much larger clone is one base off. The genes are TRBV3-1 and TRBJ2-2; D unresolved. CDR1 is LGHDT, CDR2 YNNKEL, per germline (reference sequence). The CDR3 is made up of 12 amino acids. The germline V and J ends were trimmed by 1 base and 7 bases, with 4 bases remaining between them. The CDR3 loop is CASSQGFGELFF. Here the CDR3 DNA reads TGTGCCAGCAGCCAAGGGTTCGGGGAGCTGTTTTTT.

For this clonotype: The CDR3 does not end in the conserved phenylalanine or tryptophan, so this is likely a read error. V and J are TRBV28 and TRBJ2-5, with a tentative D call TRBD2 (5 bases). V lost 3 bases, J lost 2 bases, and 7 bases lay in between. The CDR3 has 13 residues. Germline lookup yields CDR1 MDHEN and CDR2 SYDVKM. CDR3 nucleotides: TGTGCCAGCAGTTTGCCGGGACAAGAGACCCAGTACCTC. The encoded protein is CASSLPGQETQYL.

This clonotype was counted ten times or more. The chain uses TRBV6-5 and TRBJ2-7; D not certain. Looked up from germline, CDR1 is MNHEY and CDR2 is SVGAGI. The CDR3 loop spans 14 amino acids. V was pared by 2 bases and J by 2 bases, with 10 bases between. Written as DNA, the CDR3 is TGTGCCAGCAGTTACGGTTTAGGAGCCTACGAGCAGTACTTC. Translated: CASSYGLGAYEQYF.

This clonotype was observed many times. V and J are TRBV6-1 and TRBJ1-2; TRBD1 is a possible D gene (5 bases). Germline V lookup: CDR1 MNHNS, CDR2 SASEGT. V was trimmed by 5 bases and J by 0 bases, leaving 13 bases between them. The CDR3 runs 15 residues. The CDR3 DNA reads TGTGCCAGCAGTAAGGGGACGGCGACTAACTATGGCTACACCTTC. This translates into CASSKGTATNYGYTF.

V usage is TRBV7-4 and J usage is TRBJ2-5, with TRBD1 identical over 8 bases. The CDR3 loop spans 17 amino acids. Germline CDR1 and CDR2: SGHVT and SQSDAQ. V trimming: 3 bases; J trimming: 7 bases; junction bases outside the gene matches: 16. The CDR3 DNA reads as TGTGCCAGCAGCTTTGAACTACGGGACAGGTTAGGAAGGACCCAGTACTTC. Its protein product is CASSFELRDRLGRTQYF.

With respect to this clonotype: The junction departs from germline at one end; a sequencing error may be responsible. This rearrangement joins TRBV7-9 to TRBJ2-2, with D maybe TRBD2 (6 bases). The CDR3 loop spans 16 amino acids. Per the germline V gene, CDR1 is SEHNR and CDR2 is FQNEAQ (reference sequence). The CDR3 sequence: CASSLEPILNTGGLFF. In DNA, the CDR3 is TGTGCCAGCAGCTTAGAACCTATTCTTAACACCGGGGGGCTGTTTTTT.

This sequence joins TRBV7-9 and TRBJ2-7; D not resolved. This CDR3 spans 14 amino acids. Germline CDR1 SEHNR, CDR2 FQNEAQ (reference sequence). V was pared by 6 bases and J by 0 bases, with 12 bases between. CDR3: CASSGSTISYEQYF. CDR3 DNA: TGTGCCAGCAGTGGTTCGACAATCTCCTACGAGCAGTACTTC.

This chain connects TRBV7-9 to TRBJ2-5, with 15 bases fitting TRBD2. CDR3 size: 20 residues. V was clipped by 4 bases and J by 5 bases; unmatched bases: 17. In germline, CDR1 is SEHNR, CDR2 FQNEAQ (reference sequence). The CDR3, as DNA: TGTGCCAGCAGCTCCCCGGGGGGACTAGCGGGAGGCCCCTCTCAGGAGACCCAGTACTTC. Translating gives CASSSPGGLAGGPSQETQYF.

This clonotype was seen a few times. Compared with germline, one end of the junction differs, possibly owing to a read error. The chain carries TRBV10-3 and TRBJ1-5, with 12 bases lining up with TRBD1. CDR3 size: 17 residues. Germline lookup yields CDR1 ENHRY and CDR2 SYGVKD. CDR3 in amino acids: CASSRRDRGLYNQPQHF. The DNA for the CDR3 is TGTGCCAGCAGTCGCCGGGACAGGGGGCTATACAATCAGCCCCAGCATTTT.

The chain has TRBV7-2 and TRBJ1-2, with 7 positions matching TRBD1. The CDR3 loop spans 15 amino acids. Germline CDR1 reads SGHTA; CDR2 reads FQGNSA. V trimming: 6 bases; J trimming: 7 bases; junction bases outside the gene matches: 14. CDR3 DNA sequence: TGTGCCAGCAGTAAGGGGGCCAGGAGCATGAGTGGCTACACCTTC. Protein product: CASSKGARSMSGYTF.

J is TRBJ2-1 and V is TRBV24-1; TRBD2 aligns across 11 bases. The CDR3 is 13 amino acids. The germline V gene has CDR1 KGHDR and CDR2 SFDVKD. V lost 9 bases to trimming and J lost 9 bases; unmatched junction nucleotides: 6. DNA for the CDR3: TGTGCCACCGCGGCTAGCGGGAGGCGTGAGCAGTTCTTC. Its protein product is CATAASGRREQFF.

In its sample, this clonotype was seen a few times. The chain joins TRBV7-9 to TRBJ2-3; D perhaps matches TRBD2 (6 bases). V lost 4 bases to trimming and J lost 6 bases, with 8 bases between them. The CDR3 totals 12 residues. Germline-derived CDR1 and CDR2 are SEHNR and FQNEAQ (reference sequence). DNA for the CDR3: TGTGCCAGCAGCTGGACTACGGATACGCAGTATTTT. Translated, it gives CASSWTTDTQYF.

This clonotype appeared many times. The chain links TRBV20-1 to TRBJ2-7, with D unclear. This CDR3 is 13 amino acids long. From germline, CDR1 is DFQATT and CDR2 SNEGSKA (reference sequence). V gave up 0 bases and J gave up 4 bases, with 10 bases separating them. The CDR3 loop is CSARDGAGYEQYF. CDR3 sequence (DNA): TGCAGTGCTAGAGATGGCGCAGGTTACGAGCAGTACTTC.

The chain recombines TRBV20-1 with TRBJ2-7; TRBD1 aligns across 8 bases. The germline CDR1 and CDR2 sequences are DFQATT and SNEGSKA (reference sequence). This CDR3 region has 12 residues. In DNA, the CDR3 is TGCAGCTTAACGGGACAGGTTTACGAGCAGTACTTC. Translated, it gives CSLTGQVYEQYF.

This clonotype was found a few times. A much bigger clone sits one base away, suggesting this may be a read error. The V call is TRBV7-2, the J call TRBJ2-5; a weak D match, TRBD2 (6 bases). The germline V and J ends were trimmed by 5 bases and 5 bases, with 21 bases remaining between them. The CDR3 sequence is 16 residues long. Per germline, CDR1 SGHTA and CDR2 FQGNSA. The CDR3 loop reads CTSSVTSWEFEETQYF. The CDR3 DNA sequence: TGTACCAGCAGCGTTACTAGCTGGGAGTTTGAGGAGACCCAGTACTTC.